The sample holds a few counts of the clone carrying this TCR beta chain. The time point denotes: pre-sensitization, week 0. Stated treatment: therapeutic diphenylcyclopropenone sensitization with weekly scalp DPC. MiXCR, applied by TCRdb to the RACE reads, yields one record per CDR3 protein. Of about 110,000 distinct CDR3 sequences listed, 10% to 15% are singletons. These data are taken from a study of human T cells and chemical hapten exposure. CDR3 length: 12 residues. V was cut by 6 bases and J by 9 bases, with 9 bases left in between. Looked up from germline, CDR1 is SNHLY and CDR2 is FYNNEI. The receptor was isolated from a woman in her forties or fifties with alopecia areata. Some clones in this sample may be carry-over from other donors' samples. The source material was whole blood, sampled in connection with sensitization to the hapten diphenylcyclopropenone (DPC). The chain recombines TRBV2 with TRBJ1-6; perhaps TRBD1 as D (6 bases). The CDR3 loop reads CASSYRASPLHF. As DNA, the CDR3 is TGTGCCAGCAGCTACAGGGCTTCACCCCTCCACTTT.